Reported below is one T cell receptor (beta chain). Its antigen remains unknown. TCRdb independently ran MiXCR on the PCR reads; one entry per CDR3 protein. The repertoire holds a few hundred thousand distinct CDR3 sequences, with roughly a quarter as singletons. Sorting recovered naive CD8 T cells on a CD8+CD4-CCR7+CD45RA+ profile. These data originate in a study of molecular identifiers for immune sequencing clone quantification. Notes on the study in general: Spiked TCR RNA from one Jurkat cell reportedly showed up when mixed among roughly 1 million naive cells.

Sequencing input: naive CD8+ T cells from blood, with Jurkat cell RNA spiked in. The subset was: FACS-sorted CD8+CD4-CCR7+CD45RA+ naive T cells. This TCR came from a human donor in good health. Some libraries in this study had Jurkat cell RNA spiked in.

Here the CDR3 reads CASSRHRGQPQHF. CDR3 nucleotides: TGTGCCAGCAGCCGGCACAGGGGGCAGCCCCAGCATTTT. This chain links TRBV7-8 with TRBJ1-5, with TRBD1 matching 8 bases. From germline, CDR1 is SGHVS and CDR2 FQNEAQ. This CDR3 has 13 residues. V shed 5 bases and J 7 bases; nucleotides not matched to a gene: 4.